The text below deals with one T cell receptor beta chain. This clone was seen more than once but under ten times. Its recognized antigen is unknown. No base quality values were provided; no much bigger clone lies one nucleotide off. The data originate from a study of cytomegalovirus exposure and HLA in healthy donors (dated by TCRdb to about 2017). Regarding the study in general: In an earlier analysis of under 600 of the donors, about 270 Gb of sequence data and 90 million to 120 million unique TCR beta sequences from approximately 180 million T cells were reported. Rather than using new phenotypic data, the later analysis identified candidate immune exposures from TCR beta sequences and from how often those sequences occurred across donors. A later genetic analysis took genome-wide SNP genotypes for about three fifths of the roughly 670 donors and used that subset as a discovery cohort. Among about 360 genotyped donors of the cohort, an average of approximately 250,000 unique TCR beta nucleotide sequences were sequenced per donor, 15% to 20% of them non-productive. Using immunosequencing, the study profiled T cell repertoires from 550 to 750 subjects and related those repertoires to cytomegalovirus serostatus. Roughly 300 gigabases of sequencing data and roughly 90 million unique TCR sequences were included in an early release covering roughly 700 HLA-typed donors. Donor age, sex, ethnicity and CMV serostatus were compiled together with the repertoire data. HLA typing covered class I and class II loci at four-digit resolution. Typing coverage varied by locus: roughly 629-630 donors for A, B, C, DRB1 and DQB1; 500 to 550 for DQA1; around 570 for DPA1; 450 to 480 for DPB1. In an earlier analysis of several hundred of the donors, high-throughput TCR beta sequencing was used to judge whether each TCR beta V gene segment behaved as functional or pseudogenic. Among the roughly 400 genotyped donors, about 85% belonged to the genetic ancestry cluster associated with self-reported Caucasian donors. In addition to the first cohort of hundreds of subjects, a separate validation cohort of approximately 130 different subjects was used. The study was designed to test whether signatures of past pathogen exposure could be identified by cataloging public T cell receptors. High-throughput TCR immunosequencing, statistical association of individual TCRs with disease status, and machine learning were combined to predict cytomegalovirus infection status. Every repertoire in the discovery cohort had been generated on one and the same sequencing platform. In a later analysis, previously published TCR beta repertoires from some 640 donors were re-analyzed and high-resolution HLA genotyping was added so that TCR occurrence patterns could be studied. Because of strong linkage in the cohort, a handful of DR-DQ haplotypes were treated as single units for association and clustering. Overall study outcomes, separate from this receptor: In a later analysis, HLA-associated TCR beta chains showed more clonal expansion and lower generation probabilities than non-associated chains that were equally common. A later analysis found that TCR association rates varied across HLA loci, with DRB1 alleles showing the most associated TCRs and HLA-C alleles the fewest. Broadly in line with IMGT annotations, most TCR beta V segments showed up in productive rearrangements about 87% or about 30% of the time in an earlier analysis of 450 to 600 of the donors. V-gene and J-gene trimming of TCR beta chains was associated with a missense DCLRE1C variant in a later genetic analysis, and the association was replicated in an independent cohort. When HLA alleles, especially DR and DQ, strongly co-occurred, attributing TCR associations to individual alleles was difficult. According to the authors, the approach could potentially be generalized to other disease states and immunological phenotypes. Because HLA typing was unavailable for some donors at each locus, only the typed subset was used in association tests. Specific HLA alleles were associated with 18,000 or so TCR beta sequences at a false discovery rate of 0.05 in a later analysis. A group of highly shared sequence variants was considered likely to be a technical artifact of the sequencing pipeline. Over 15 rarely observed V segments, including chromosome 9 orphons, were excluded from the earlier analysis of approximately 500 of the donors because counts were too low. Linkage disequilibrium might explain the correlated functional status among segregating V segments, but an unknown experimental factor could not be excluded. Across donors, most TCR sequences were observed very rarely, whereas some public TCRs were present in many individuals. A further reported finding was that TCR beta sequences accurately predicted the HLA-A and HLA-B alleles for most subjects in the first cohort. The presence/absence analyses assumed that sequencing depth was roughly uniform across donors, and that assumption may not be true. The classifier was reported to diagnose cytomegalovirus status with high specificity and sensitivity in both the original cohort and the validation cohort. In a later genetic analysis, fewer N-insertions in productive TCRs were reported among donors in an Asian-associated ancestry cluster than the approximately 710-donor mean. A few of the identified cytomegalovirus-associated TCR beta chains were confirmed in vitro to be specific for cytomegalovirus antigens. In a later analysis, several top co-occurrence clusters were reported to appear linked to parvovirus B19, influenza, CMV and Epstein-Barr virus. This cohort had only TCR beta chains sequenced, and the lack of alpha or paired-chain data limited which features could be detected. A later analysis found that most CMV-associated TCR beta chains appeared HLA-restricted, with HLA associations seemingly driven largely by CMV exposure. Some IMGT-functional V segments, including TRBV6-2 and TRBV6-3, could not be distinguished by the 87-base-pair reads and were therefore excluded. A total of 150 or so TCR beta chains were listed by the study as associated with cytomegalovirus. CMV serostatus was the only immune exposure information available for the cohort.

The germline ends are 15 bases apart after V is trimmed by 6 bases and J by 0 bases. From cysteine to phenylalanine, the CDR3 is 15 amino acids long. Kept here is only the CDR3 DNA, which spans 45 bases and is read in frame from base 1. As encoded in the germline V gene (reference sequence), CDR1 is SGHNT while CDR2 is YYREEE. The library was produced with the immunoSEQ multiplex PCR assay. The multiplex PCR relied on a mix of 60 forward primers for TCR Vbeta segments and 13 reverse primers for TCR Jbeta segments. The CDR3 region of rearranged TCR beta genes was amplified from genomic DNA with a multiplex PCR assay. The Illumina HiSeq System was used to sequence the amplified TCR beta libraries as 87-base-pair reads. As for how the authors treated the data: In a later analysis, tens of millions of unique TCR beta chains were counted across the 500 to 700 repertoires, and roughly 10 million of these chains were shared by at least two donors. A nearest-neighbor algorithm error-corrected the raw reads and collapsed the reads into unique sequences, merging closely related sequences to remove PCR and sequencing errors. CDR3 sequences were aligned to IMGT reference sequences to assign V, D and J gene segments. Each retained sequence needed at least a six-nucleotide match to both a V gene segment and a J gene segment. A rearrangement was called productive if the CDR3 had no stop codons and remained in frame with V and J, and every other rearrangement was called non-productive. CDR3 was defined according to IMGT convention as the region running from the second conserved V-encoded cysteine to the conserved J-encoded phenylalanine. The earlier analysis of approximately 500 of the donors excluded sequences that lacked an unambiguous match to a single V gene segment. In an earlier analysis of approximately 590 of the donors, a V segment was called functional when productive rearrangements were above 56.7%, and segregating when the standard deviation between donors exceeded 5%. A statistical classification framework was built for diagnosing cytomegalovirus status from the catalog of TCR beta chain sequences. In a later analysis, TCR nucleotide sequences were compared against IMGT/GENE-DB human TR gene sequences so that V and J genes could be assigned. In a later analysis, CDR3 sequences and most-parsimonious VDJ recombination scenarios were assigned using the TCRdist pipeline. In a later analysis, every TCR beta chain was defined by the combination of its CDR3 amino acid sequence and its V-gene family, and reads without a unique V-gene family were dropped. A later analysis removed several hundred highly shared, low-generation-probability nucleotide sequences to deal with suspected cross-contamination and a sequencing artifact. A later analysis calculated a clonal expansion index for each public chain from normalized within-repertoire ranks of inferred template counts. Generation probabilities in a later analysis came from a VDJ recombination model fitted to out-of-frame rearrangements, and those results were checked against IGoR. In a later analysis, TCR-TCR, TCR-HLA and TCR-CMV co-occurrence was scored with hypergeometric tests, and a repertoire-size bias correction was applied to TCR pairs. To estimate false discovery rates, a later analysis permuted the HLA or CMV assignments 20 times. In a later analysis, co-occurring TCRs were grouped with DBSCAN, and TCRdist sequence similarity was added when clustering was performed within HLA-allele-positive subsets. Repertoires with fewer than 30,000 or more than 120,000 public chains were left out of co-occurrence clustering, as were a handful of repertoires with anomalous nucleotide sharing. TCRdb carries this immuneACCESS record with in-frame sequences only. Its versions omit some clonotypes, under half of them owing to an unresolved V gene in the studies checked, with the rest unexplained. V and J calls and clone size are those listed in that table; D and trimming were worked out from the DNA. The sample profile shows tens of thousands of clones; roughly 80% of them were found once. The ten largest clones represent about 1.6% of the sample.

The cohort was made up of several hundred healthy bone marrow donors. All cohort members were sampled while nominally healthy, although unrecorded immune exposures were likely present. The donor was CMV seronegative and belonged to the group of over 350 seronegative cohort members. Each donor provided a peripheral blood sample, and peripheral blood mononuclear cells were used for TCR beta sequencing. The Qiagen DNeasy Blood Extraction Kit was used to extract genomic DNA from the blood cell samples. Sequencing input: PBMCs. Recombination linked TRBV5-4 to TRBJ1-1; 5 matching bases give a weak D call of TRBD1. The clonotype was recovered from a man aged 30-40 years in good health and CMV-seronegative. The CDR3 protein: CASTSPGDLNTEAFF. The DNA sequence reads TGTGCCAGCACCTCCCCGGGGGATTTGAACACTGAAGCTTTCTTT.